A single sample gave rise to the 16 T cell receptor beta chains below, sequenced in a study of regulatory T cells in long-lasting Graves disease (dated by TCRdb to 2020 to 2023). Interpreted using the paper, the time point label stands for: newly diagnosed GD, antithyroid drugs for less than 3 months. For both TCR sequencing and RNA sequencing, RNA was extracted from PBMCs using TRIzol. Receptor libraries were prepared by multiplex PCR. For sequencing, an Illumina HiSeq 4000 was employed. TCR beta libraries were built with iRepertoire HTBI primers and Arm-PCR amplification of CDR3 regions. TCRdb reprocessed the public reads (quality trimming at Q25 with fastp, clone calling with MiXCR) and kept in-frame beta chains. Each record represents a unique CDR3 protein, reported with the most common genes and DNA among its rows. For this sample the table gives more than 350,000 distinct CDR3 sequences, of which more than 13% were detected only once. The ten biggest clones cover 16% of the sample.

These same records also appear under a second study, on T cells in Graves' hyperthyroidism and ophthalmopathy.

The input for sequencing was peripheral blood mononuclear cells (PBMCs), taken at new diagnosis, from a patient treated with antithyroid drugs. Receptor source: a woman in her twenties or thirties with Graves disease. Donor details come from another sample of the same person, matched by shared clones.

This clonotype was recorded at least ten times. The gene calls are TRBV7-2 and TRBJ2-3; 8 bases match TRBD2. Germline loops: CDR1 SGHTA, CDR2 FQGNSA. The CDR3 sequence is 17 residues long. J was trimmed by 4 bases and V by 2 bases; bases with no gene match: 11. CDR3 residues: CASSLFGTSSNADTQYF. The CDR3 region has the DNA TGTGCCAGCAGCTTATTTGGGACTAGTTCTAACGCAGATACGCAGTATTTT.

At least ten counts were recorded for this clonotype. The CDR3: CASSLTVEAREGLRATQYF. CDR3 DNA: TGTGCCAGCAGCTTAACGGTTGAGGCACGGGAGGGCCTCAGAGCGACCCAGTACTTC. The rearrangement uses TRBV7-9 and TRBJ2-5; TRBD2 matches at 8 bases. Germline lookup yields CDR1 SEHNR and CDR2 FQNEAQ (reference sequence). V shed 2 bases and J 7 bases; nucleotides not matched to a gene: 21. The CDR3 is made up of 19 amino acids.

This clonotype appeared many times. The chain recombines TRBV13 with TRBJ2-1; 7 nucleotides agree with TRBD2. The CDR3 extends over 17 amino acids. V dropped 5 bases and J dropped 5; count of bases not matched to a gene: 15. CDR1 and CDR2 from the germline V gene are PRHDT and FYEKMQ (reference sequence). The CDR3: CASSIGLGEGPHNEQFF. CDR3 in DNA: TGTGCCAGCAGCATTGGGTTGGGGGAGGGCCCCCACAATGAGCAGTTCTTC.

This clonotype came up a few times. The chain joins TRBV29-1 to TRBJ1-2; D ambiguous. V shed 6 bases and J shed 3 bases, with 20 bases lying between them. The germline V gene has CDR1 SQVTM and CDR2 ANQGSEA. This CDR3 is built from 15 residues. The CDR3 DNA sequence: TGCAGCGTCGTTGAGCTTCGGGAGGATGACTATGGCTACACCTTC. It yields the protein CSVVELREDDYGYTF.

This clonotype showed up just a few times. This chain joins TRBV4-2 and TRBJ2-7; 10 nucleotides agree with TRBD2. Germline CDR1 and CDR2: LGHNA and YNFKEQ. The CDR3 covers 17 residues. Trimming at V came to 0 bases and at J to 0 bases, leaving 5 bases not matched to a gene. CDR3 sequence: CASSQEAGTSVSYEQYF. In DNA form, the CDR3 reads TGTGCCAGCAGCCAAGAGGCGGGGACTAGCGTCTCCTACGAGCAGTACTTC.

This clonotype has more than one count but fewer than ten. In nucleotides, the CDR3 is TGCAGTGCCTGCGGACTAGCGGGAGAGGGGTTTGTCACAGATACGCAGTATTTT. Translation: CSACGLAGEGFVTDTQYF. V gene TRBV20-1 combines with J gene TRBJ2-3; 13 bases line up with TRBD2. The trim removed 6 bases at V and 2 bases at J, leaving 14 bases unmatched. Germline V lookup: CDR1 DFQATT, CDR2 SNEGSKA (reference sequence). The CDR3 is 18 residues long.

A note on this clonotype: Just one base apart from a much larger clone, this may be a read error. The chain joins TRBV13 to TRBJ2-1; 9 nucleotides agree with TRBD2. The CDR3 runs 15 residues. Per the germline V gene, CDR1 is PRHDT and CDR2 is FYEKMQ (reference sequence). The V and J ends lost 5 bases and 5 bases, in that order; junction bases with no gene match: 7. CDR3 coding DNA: TGTGCCAGCAGCCCTAGCGGGAATAGGCACAATGAGCAGTTCTTC. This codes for CASSPSGNRHNEQFF.

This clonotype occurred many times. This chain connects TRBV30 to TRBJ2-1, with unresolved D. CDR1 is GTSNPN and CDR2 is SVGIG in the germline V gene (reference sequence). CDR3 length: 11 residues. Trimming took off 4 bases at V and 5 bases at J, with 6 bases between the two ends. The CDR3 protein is CAWKGNNEQFF. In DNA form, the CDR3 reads TGTGCCTGGAAAGGGAACAATGAGCAGTTCTTC.

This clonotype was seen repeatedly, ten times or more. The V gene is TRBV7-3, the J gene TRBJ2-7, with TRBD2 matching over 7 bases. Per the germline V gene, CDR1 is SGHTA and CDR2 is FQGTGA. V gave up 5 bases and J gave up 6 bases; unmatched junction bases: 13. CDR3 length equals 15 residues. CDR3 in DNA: TGTGCCAGCAGCCCTTCGGGAGGCCCTTCCCCCGAGCAGTACTTC. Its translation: CASSPSGGPSPEQYF.

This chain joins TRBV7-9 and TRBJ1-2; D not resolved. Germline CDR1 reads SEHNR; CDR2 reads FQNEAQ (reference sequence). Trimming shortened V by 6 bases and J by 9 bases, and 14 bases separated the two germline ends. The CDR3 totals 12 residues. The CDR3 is CASSYDSMSYTF. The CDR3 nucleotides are TGTGCCAGCAGTTACGACTCTATGAGCTACACCTTC.

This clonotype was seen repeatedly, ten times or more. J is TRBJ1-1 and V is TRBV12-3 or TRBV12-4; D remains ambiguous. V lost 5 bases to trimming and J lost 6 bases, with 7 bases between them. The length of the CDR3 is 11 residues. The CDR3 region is CASSISPEAFF. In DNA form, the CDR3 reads TGTGCCAGCAGTATTAGCCCTGAAGCTTTCTTT.

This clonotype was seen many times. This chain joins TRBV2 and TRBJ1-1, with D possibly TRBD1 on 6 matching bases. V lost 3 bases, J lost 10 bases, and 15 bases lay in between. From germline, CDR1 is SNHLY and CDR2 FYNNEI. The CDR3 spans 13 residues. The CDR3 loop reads CASSDPYTGAAFF. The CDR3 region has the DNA TGTGCCAGCAGTGACCCCTACACGGGGGCAGCTTTCTTT.

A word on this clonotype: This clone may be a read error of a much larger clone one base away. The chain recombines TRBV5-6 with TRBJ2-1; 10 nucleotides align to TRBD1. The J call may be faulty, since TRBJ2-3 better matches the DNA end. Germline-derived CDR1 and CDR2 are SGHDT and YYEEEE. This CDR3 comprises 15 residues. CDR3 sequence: CANSSGTGAGDTQYF. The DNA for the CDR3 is TGTGCCAACAGCTCAGGGACAGGGGCAGGGGATACGCAGTATTTT.

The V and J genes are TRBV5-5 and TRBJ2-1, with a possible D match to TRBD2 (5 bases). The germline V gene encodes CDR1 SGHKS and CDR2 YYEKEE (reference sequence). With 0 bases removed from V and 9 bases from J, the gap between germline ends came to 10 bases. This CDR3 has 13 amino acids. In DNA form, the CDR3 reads TGTGCCAGCAGCTTGGTACCCGAGGGTGAGCAGTTCTTC. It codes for CASSLVPEGEQFF.

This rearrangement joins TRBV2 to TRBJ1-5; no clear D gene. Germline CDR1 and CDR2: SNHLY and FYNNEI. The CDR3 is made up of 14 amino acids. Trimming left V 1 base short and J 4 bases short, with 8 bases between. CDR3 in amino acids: CASSEETQNQPQHF. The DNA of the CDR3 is TGTGCCAGCAGTGAAGAAACACAAAATCAGCCCCAGCATTTT.

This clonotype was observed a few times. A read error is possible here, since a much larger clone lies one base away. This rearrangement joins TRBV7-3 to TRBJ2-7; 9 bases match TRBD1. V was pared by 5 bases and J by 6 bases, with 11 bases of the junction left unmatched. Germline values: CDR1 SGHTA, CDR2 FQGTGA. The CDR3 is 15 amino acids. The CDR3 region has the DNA TGTGCCAGCAGCCCGGGACAGGGTCGAGTAACCGAGCAGTACTTC. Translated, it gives CASSPGQGRVTEQYF. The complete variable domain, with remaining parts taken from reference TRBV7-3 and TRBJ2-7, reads GAGVSQTPSNKVTEKGKYVELRCDPISGHTALYWYRQSLGQGPEFLIYFQGTGAADDSGLPNDRFFAVRPEGSVSTLKIQRTERGDSAVYLCASSPGQGRVTEQYFGPGTRLTVT.